Listed below are T cell receptor beta chains from one sample, sequenced in a study of blood T cell repertoires in COVID-19. Libraries were prepared by immunoSEQ multiplex PCR; TCRdb keeps only in-frame clonotypes and omits some of them. Among 330,000 or so clones listed, approximately 90% were seen once. Sequencing was done on a sample of peripheral blood. The origin of the receptors is a man aged 25-40 years with COVID-19, enrolled during active disease. Both conserved end residues are part of each CDR3. D genes are given only for firm matches. Some rows have no size entry. The others give once, few or many, or a class for an expanded clone.

J gene: TRBJ1-1
clone size: .
V gene: TRBV2
D gene: .
CDR3 protein: CASSEALVRVTTEAFF
CDR3 DNA: TGTGCCAGCAGTGAAGCGCTTGTCAGGGTGACGACTGAAGCTTTCTTT

J gene: TRBJ2-7
clone size: .
V gene: TRBV6-5
D gene: .
CDR3 protein: CASSRETSSYEQYF
CDR3 DNA: TGTGCCAGCAGCAGAGAGACAAGCTCCTACGAGCAGTACTTC

J gene: TRBJ1-1
clone size: few
V gene: TRBV6-6
D gene: .
CDR3 protein: CASSYSNPGMNTEAFF
CDR3 DNA: TGTGCCAGCAGTTACTCGAATCCCGGGATGAACACTGAAGCTTTCTTT

J gene: TRBJ2-5
clone size: .
V gene: TRBV7-6
D gene: TRBD1
CDR3 protein: CASSLALGQGGQETQYF
CDR3 DNA: TGTGCCAGCAGCTTAGCTCTGGGACAGGGGGGACAAGAGACCCAGTACTTC

J gene: TRBJ2-2
clone size: .
V gene: TRBV6-5
D gene: TRBD1
CDR3 protein: CASSSGQGIGELFF
CDR3 DNA: TGTGCCAGCAGTTCGGGACAGGGGATCGGGGAGCTGTTTTTT

J gene: TRBJ2-3
clone size: .
V gene: TRBV2
D gene: .
CDR3 protein: CASSEGSGGTDTQYF
CDR3 DNA: TGTGCCAGCAGTGAAGGAAGCGGTGGCACAGATACGCAGTATTTT

J gene: TRBJ2-5
clone size: .
V gene: TRBV12-5
D gene: .
CDR3 protein: CASGLVRTAQETQYF
CDR3 DNA: TGTGCTAGTGGTTTGGTACGGACAGCGCAAGAGACCCAGTACTTC

J gene: TRBJ1-4
clone size: few
V gene: TRBV7-9
D gene: .
CDR3 protein: CASSLSRANEKLFF
CDR3 DNA: TGTGCCAGCAGCTTATCCCGGGCTAATGAAAAACTGTTTTTT

J gene: TRBJ1-5
clone size: few
V gene: TRBV5-1
D gene: .
CDR3 protein: CASSLDPAGGLGQPQHF
CDR3 DNA: TGCGCCAGCAGCTTGGATCCGGCTGGGGGCTTGGGACAGCCCCAGCATTTT

J gene: TRBJ1-2
clone size: few
V gene: TRBV5-6
D gene: TRBD1
CDR3 protein: CASSPGHRGGYGYTF
CDR3 DNA: TGTGCCAGCAGCCCTGGACACAGGGGAGGCTATGGCTACACCTTC

J gene: TRBJ1-4
clone size: .
V gene: TRBV19
D gene: .
CDR3 protein: CASSSYEKLFF
CDR3 DNA: TGTGCCAGTAGTTCCTATGAAAAACTGTTTTTT

J gene: TRBJ1-3
clone size: .
V gene: TRBV28
D gene: .
CDR3 protein: CASRGGRRASGNTIYF
CDR3 DNA: TGTGCCAGCAGGGGGGGGCGGCGGGCCTCTGGAAACACCATATATTTT

J gene: TRBJ2-1
clone size: .
V gene: TRBV6-1
D gene: TRBD2
CDR3 protein: CASSEAYGTSGSIDNEQFF
CDR3 DNA: TGTGCCAGCAGTGAAGCCTACGGGACTAGCGGGAGTATCGACAATGAGCAGTTCTTC

J gene: TRBJ1-1
clone size: .
V gene: TRBV10-3
D gene: TRBD1
CDR3 protein: CASYRGLNTEAFF
CDR3 DNA: TGTGCCAGCTACAGGGGTCTAAACACTGAAGCTTTCTTT

J gene: TRBJ2-1
clone size: once
V gene: TRBV15
D gene: .
CDR3 protein: CAIRRRSYNEQFF
CDR3 DNA: TGTGCCATCAGGAGGCGCTCCTACAATGAGCAGTTCTTC

J gene: TRBJ1-2
clone size: .
V gene: TRBV25-1
D gene: .
CDR3 protein: CASSGQGLEGYTF
CDR3 DNA: TGTGCCAGCAGTGGACAAGGCCTCGAGGGCTACACCTTC

J gene: TRBJ2-2
clone size: .
V gene: TRBV5-6
D gene: .
CDR3 protein: CASSLQSRELFF
CDR3 DNA: TGTGCCAGCAGCCTCCAAAGCCGGGAGCTGTTTTTT

J gene: TRBJ1-2
clone size: .
V gene: TRBV30
D gene: .
CDR3 protein: CAWRTQGDLRGYTF
CDR3 DNA: TGTGCCTGGAGGACACAGGGTGATTTACGAGGCTACACCTTC

J gene: TRBJ2-3
clone size: .
V gene: TRBV3-1/TRBV3-2
D gene: TRBD2
CDR3 protein: CASSQILLAGGLTDTQYF
CDR3 DNA: TGTGCCAGCAGCCAAATCCTTCTAGCGGGGGGTCTCACAGATACGCAGTATTTT

J gene: TRBJ1-1
clone size: once
V gene: TRBV7-9
D gene: .
CDR3 protein: CASSLSSVRGTPEAFF
CDR3 DNA: TGTGCCAGCAGCTTAAGTTCGGTCAGGGGTACGCCTGAAGCTTTCTTT

J gene: TRBJ2-5
clone size: once
V gene: TRBV10-3
D gene: TRBD1
CDR3 protein: CAIRGGQGRTETQYF
CDR3 DNA: TGTGCCATCAGGGGAGGACAGGGACGTACGGAGACCCAGTACTTC

J gene: TRBJ2-5
clone size: once
V gene: TRBV5-6
D gene: TRBD1
CDR3 protein: CASSLGRTGGWETQYF
CDR3 DNA: TGTGCCAGCAGCTTGGGGAGGACAGGGGGTTGGGAGACCCAGTACTTC

J gene: TRBJ2-2
clone size: .
V gene: TRBV12-3/TRBV12-4
D gene: TRBD1
CDR3 protein: CASSYRGDGELFF
CDR3 DNA: TGTGCCAGCAGTTACAGGGGGGACGGGGAGCTGTTTTTT

J gene: TRBJ1-1
clone size: .
V gene: TRBV27
D gene: .
CDR3 protein: CASRGRNTEAFF
CDR3 DNA: TGTGCCAGCAGAGGGAGAAACACTGAAGCTTTCTTT

J gene: TRBJ2-7
clone size: few
V gene: TRBV27
D gene: TRBD2
CDR3 protein: CASSLSWGGDEQYF
CDR3 DNA: TGTGCCAGCAGTTTATCGTGGGGGGGGGACGAGCAGTACTTC

J gene: TRBJ1-6
clone size: .
V gene: TRBV6-5
D gene: TRBD1
CDR3 protein: CASSYSGTVGSPLHF
CDR3 DNA: TGTGCCAGCAGTTACTCCGGGACAGTTGGTTCACCCCTCCACTTT

J gene: TRBJ2-3
clone size: .
V gene: TRBV6-5
D gene: TRBD1
CDR3 protein: CASRTGGRDTQYF
CDR3 DNA: TGTGCCAGCCGGACAGGGGGACGAGATACGCAGTATTTT

J gene: TRBJ2-7
clone size: .
V gene: TRBV27
D gene: TRBD1
CDR3 protein: CASSLNPGQWENF
CDR3 DNA: TGTGCCAGCAGTTTGAATCCGGGACAGTGGGAAAACTTC

J gene: TRBJ2-7
clone size: .
V gene: TRBV29-1
D gene: .
CDR3 protein: CSVLQGYHEQYF
CDR3 DNA: TGCAGCGTGTTACAGGGTTATCACGAGCAGTACTTC

J gene: TRBJ2-5
clone size: .
V gene: TRBV3-1/TRBV3-2
D gene: .
CDR3 protein: CASSQDPAGAETQYF
CDR3 DNA: TGTGCCAGCAGCCAAGATCCCGCAGGGGCAGAGACCCAGTACTTC

J gene: TRBJ2-7
clone size: .
V gene: TRBV6-2/TRBV6-3
D gene: TRBD1
CDR3 protein: CASSDPQGATYEQYF
CDR3 DNA: TGTGCCAGCAGTGACCCACAGGGGGCTACCTACGAGCAGTACTTC

J gene: TRBJ2-2
clone size: few
V gene: TRBV27
D gene: .
CDR3 protein: CASRVLEGLVTGELFF
CDR3 DNA: TGTGCCAGCAGGGTGTTGGAGGGCCTAGTCACCGGGGAGCTGTTTTTT

J gene: TRBJ2-1
clone size: few
V gene: TRBV5-1
D gene: .
CDR3 protein: CASSLTGQLGQFF
CDR3 DNA: TGCGCCAGCAGCTTAACAGGGCAGCTTGGTCAGTTCTTC

J gene: TRBJ2-7
clone size: .
V gene: TRBV7-2
D gene: TRBD1
CDR3 protein: CASSLAGGPDYEQYF
CDR3 DNA: TGTGCCAGCAGCTTAGCAGGGGGCCCGGACTACGAGCAGTACTTC

J gene: TRBJ1-1
clone size: few
V gene: TRBV18
D gene: .
CDR3 protein: CASSPREERPLGATEAFF
CDR3 DNA: TGTGCCAGCTCACCACGGGAGGAACGGCCCCTTGGGGCCACTGAAGCTTTCTTT

J gene: TRBJ2-7
clone size: .
V gene: TRBV15
D gene: .
CDR3 protein: CATSINSYEQYF
CDR3 DNA: TGTGCCACCAGCATTAATTCGTACGAGCAGTACTTC

J gene: TRBJ2-2
clone size: .
V gene: TRBV5-1
D gene: TRBD2
CDR3 protein: CASSLAVRREGQRGGELFF
CDR3 DNA: TGCGCCAGCAGCTTGGCTGTGAGGCGGGAGGGCCAAAGGGGCGGGGAGCTGTTTTTT

J gene: TRBJ1-3
clone size: .
V gene: TRBV15
D gene: .
CDR3 protein: CATSEYSGNTIYF
CDR3 DNA: TGTGCCACCAGCGAGTATTCTGGAAACACCATATATTTT

J gene: TRBJ1-2
clone size: .
V gene: TRBV28
D gene: TRBD1
CDR3 protein: CASRITGGKGGYTF
CDR3 DNA: TGTGCCAGCAGGATAACAGGGGGTAAGGGTGGCTACACCTTC

J gene: TRBJ1-1
clone size: .
V gene: TRBV18
D gene: .
CDR3 protein: CASSPIGPGNTEAFF
CDR3 DNA: TGTGCCAGCTCACCTATTGGCCCGGGGAACACTGAAGCTTTCTTT

J gene: TRBJ2-5
clone size: once
V gene: TRBV7-6
D gene: TRBD2
CDR3 protein: CASSLAGLAMENF
CDR3 DNA: TGTGCCAGCAGCTTGGCGGGACTAGCGATGGAAAACTTC

J gene: TRBJ2-1
clone size: .
V gene: TRBV7-2
D gene: .
CDR3 protein: CASSLLGDSYNEQFF
CDR3 DNA: TGTGCCAGCAGCTTATTAGGAGACTCCTACAATGAGCAGTTCTTC